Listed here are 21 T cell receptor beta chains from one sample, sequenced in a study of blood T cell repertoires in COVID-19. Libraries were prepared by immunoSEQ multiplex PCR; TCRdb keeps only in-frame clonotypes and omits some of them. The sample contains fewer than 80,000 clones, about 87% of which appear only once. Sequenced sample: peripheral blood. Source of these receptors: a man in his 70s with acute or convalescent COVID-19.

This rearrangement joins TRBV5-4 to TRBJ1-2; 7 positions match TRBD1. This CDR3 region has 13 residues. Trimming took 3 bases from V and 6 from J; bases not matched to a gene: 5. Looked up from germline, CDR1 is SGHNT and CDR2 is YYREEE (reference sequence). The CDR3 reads CASSSPQGDGYTF. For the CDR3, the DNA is TGTGCCAGCAGCTCACCCCAGGGGGATGGCTACACCTTC.

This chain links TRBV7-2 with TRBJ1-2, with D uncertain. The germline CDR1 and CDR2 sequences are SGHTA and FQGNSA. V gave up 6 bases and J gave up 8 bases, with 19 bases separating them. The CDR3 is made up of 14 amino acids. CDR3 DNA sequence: TGTGCCAGCAGTCGACCTCAGCGATCGGGGGGCTACACCTTC. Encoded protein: CASSRPQRSGGYTF.

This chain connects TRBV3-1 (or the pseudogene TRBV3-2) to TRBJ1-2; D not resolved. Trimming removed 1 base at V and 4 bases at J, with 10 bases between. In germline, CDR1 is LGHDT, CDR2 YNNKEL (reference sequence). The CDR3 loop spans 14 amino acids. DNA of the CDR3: TGTGCCAGCAGCCAAGTTTCTGCACTCTATGGCTACACCTTC. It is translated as CASSQVSALYGYTF.

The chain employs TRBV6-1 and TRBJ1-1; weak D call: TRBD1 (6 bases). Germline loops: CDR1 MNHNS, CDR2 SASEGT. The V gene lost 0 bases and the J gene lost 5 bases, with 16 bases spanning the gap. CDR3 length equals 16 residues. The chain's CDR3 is CASSEAAGGRGTEAFF. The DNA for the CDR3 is TGTGCCAGCAGTGAAGCCGCCGGGGGGCGGGGAACTGAAGCTTTCTTT.

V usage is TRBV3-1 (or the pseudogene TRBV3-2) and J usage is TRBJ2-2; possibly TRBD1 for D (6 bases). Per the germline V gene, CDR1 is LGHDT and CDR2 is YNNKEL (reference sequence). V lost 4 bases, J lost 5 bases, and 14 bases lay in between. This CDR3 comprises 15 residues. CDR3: CASSLRLGATGELFF. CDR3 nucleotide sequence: TGTGCCAGCAGCCTCCGGTTGGGGGCGACCGGGGAGCTGTTTTTT.

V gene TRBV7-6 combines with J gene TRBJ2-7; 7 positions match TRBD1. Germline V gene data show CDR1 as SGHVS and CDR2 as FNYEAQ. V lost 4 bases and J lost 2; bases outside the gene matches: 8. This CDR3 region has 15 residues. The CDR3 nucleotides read TGTGCCAGCAGCTACACCTCACAGGGGACCTACGAGCAGTACTTC. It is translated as CASSYTSQGTYEQYF.

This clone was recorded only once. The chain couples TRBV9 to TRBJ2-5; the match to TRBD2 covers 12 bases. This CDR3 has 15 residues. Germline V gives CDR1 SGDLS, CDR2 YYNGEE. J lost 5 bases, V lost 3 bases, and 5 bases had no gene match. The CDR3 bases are TGTGCCAGCAGCGCCAGACTAGCGGGGGCGGAGACCCAGTACTTC. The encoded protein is CASSARLAGAETQYF.

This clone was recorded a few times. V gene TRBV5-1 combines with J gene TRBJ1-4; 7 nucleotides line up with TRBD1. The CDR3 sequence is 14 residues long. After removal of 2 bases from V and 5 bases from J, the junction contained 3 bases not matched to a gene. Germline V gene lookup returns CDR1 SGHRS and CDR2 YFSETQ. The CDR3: CASSLQGPNEKLFF. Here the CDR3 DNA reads TGCGCCAGCAGCTTACAGGGGCCGAATGAAAAACTGTTTTTT.

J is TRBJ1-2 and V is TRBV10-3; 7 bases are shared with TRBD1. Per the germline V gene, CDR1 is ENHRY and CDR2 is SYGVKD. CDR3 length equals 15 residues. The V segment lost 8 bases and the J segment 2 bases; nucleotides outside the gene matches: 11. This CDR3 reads CAIQGWAGGNYGYTF. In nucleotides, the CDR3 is TGTGCCATCCAAGGGTGGGCAGGGGGAAACTATGGCTACACCTTC.

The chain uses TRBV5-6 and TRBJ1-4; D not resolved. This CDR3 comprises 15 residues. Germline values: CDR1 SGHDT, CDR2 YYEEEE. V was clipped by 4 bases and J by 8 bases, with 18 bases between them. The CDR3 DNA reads TGTGCCAGCAGCACTGGCCGGCGCTCGGAGGAAAAACTGTTTTTT. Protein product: CASSTGRRSEEKLFF.

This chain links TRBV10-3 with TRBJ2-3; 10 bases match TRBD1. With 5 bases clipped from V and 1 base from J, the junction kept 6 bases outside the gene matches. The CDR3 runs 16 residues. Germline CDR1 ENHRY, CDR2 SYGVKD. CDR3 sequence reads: CAISRTDRGRTDTQYF. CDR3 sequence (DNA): TGTGCCATCAGTCGAACCGACAGGGGGCGCACAGATACGCAGTATTTT.

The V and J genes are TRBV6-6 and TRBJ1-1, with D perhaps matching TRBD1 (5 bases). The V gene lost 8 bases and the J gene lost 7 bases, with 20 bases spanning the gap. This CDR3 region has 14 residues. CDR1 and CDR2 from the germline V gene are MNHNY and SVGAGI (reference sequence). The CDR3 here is CASGESDRKFEAFF. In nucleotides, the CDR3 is TGTGCCAGCGGAGAGTCCGACAGAAAATTTGAAGCTTTCTTT.

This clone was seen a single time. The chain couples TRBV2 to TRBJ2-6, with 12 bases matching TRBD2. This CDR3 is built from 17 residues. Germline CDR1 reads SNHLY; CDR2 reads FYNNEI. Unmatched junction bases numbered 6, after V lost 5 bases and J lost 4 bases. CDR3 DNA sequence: TGTGCCAGCAGTAGGGCTAGCGGGGGGGAAGGGGCCAACGTCCTGACTTTC. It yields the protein CASSRASGGEGANVLTF.

The CDR3 loop reads CASSPGTGVNNGAFF. CDR3 DNA sequence: TGCGCCAGCAGCCCAGGGACAGGGGTAAACAACGGGGCTTTCTTT. This chain links TRBV5-1 with TRBJ1-1; TRBD1 matches at 10 bases. The CDR3 runs to 15 residues. In germline, CDR1 is SGHRS, CDR2 YFSETQ. V shed 4 bases and J 11 bases; nucleotides not matched to a gene: 14.

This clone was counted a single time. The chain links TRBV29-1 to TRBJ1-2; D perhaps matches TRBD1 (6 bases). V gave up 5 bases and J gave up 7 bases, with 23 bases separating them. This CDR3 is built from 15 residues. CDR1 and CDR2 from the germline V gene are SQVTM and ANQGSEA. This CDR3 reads CSVTGLNRERLGYTF. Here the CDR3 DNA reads TGCAGCGTTACTGGCCTTAACAGGGAGCGTCTTGGCTACACCTTC.

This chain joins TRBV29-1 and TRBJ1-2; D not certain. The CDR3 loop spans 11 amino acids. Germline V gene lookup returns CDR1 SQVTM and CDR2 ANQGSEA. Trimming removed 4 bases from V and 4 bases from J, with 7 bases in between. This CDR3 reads CSVGPSYGYTF. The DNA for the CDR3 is TGCAGCGTTGGTCCCTCCTATGGCTACACCTTC.

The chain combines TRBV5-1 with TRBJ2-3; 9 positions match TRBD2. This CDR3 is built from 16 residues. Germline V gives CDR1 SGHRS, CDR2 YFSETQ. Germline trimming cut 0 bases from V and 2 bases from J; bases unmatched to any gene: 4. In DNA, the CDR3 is TGCGCCAGCAGCTTGGGGTCTAGCGGGAACACAGATACGCAGTATTTT. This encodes CASSLGSSGNTDTQYF.

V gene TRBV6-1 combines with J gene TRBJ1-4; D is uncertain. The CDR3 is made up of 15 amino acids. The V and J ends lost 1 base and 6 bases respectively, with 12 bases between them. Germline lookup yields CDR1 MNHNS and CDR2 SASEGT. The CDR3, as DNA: TGTGCCAGCAGTGAAGGTGGGCTGCAGTATGAAAAACTGTTTTTT. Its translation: CASSEGGLQYEKLFF.

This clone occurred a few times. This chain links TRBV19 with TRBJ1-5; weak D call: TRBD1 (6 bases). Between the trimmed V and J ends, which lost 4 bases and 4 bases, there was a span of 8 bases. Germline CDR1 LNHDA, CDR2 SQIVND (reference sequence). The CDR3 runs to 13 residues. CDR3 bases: TGTGCCAGTAGTACCGGACAGAATCAGCCCCAGCATTTT. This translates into CASSTGQNQPQHF.

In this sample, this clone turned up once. The CDR3 region is CATSRGGSFNEKLFF. The CDR3 region has the DNA TGTGCCACCAGCAGAGGCGGCTCCTTTAATGAAAAACTGTTTTTT. The chain is built from TRBV15 and TRBJ1-4, with D hard to call. Trimming removed 1 base at V and 4 bases at J, with 10 bases between. Looked up from germline, CDR1 is LNHNV and CDR2 is YYDKDF (reference sequence). The CDR3 covers 15 residues.

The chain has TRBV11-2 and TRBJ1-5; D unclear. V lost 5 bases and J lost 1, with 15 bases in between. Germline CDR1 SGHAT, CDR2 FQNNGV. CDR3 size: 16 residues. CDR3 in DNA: TGTGCCAGCAGCCCCGTTGGGCCTGCCAGCAATCAGCCCCAGCATTTT. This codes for CASSPVGPASNQPQHF.